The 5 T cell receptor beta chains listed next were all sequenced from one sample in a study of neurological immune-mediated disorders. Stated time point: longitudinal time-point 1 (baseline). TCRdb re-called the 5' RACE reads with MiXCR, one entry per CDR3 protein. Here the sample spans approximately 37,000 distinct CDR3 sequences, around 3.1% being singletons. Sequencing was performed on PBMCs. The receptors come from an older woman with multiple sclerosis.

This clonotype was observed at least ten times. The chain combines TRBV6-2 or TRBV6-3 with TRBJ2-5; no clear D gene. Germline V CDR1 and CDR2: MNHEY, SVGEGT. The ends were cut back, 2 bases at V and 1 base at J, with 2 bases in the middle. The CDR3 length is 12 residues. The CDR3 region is CASSYTQETQYF. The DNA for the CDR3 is TGTGCCAGCAGTTACACCCAAGAGACCCAGTACTTC.

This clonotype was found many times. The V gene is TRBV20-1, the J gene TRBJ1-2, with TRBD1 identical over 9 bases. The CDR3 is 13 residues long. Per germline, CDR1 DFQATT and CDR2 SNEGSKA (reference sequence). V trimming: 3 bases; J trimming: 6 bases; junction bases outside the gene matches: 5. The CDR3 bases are TGCAGTGCTAGGGCACAGGGGGCTGATGGCTACACCTTC. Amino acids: CSARAQGADGYTF.

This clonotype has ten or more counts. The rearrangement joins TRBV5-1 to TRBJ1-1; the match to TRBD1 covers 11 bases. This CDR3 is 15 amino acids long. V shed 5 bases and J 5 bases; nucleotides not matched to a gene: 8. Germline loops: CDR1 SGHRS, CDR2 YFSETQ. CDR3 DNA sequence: TGCGCCAGCAGACCGGGACAGGGGGTCGGGACTGAAGCTTTCTTT. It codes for CASRPGQGVGTEAFF.

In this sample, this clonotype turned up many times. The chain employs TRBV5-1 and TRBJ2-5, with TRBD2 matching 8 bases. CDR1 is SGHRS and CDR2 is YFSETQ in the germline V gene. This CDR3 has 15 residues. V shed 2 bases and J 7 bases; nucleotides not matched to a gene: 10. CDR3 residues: CASSFSGDQEGTQYF. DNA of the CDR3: TGCGCCAGCAGCTTTAGCGGGGACCAAGAGGGGACCCAGTACTTC.

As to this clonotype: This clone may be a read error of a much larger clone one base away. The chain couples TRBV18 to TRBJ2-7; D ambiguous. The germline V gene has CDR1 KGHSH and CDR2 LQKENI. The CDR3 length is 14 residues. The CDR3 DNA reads TGTGCCAGCTCACCAGCCACGAGCTCCTACGAGAAGTACTTC. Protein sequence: CASSPATSSYEKYF.